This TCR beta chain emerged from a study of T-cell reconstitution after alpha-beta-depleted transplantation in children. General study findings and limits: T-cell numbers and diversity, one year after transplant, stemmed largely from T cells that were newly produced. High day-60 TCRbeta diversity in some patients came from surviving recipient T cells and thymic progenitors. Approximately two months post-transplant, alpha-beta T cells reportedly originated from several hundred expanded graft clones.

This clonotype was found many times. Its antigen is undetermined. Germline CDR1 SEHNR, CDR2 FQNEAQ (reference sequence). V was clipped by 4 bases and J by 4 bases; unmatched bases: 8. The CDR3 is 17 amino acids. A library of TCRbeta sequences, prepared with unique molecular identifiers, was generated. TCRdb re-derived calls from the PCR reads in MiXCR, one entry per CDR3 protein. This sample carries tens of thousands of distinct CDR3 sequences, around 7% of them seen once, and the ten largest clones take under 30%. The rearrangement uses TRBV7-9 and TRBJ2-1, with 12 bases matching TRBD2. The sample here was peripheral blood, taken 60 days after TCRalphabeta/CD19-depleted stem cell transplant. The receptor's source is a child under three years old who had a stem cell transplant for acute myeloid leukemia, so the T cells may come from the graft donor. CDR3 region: CASSSKVTSGRYNEQFF. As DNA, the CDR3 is TGTGCCAGCAGCTCTAAGGTGACTAGCGGGAGATACAATGAGCAGTTCTTC.